Detailed here is one T cell receptor (beta chain). This clonotype was observed many times. No antigen is known for it. No clone much larger than this one lies a single base away; base qualities are absent. Sample time point, as interpreted from the label and publication: before trial treatment. Donors were enrolled in RACIN, a single-arm phase I dose-escalation trial combining nivolumab, ipilimumab, aspirin, low-dose cyclophosphamide and low-dose radiotherapy. Eligible patients had advanced, TIL-negative solid tumors. This entry belongs to a study of low-dose radiotherapy and immunotherapy resistance in tumors (dated by TCRdb to between 2022 and 2023). Study-level background: Patients in Cohort 1 were given 0.5 Gy per fraction every 2 weeks, and the prescribed total PTV dose was 6.5 Gy. In Cohort 2, 1 Gy per fraction was delivered every two weeks, for a total of 13 Gy over 26 weeks. No randomization into treatment groups was done for the people taking part in the trial. Intravenous cyclophosphamide at 200 mg/m2 was administered every two weeks, one day ahead of each radiation and immunotherapy administration. Aspirin 300 mg was taken orally once daily by patients for four cycles, starting on cycle 1 day 1. Patients were given nivolumab as a 240 mg flat dose every two weeks and ipilimumab at 1 mg/kg every six weeks, with both drugs delivered intravenously. The translational analysis covered eight patients: three from the first dose cohort and the first five from the second dose cohort.

The sequencer listed for this sample is Illumina HiSeq 2500. First-strand cDNA was synthesized with Superscript III and a set of TRAV- and TRBV-specific primers, covering both TCRalpha and TCRbeta chains. TCRs were amplified with Phusion for 20 to 25 PCR cycles using a constant-region primer together with the adapter attached to the V primers. The MessageAmp II aRNA Amplification Kit was used to amplify the isolated mRNA, with in vitro transcription run for 15 to 20 hours at 37 degrees C. The Dynabeads mRNA DIRECT Purification Kit was used to isolate the mRNA for TCR sequencing. Indexed Illumina adapters were added in a second roughly 26-cycle Phusion PCR, and the resulting products were purified with AMPure XP beads. On the study's bioinformatics: Custom Perl scripts were used to pool TCR sequences that encoded the same protein, to remove out-of-frame sequences, and to calculate the abundance of each clonotype. The analysis excluded TCR sequences that were supported by just one read. Repertoire metrics included Shannon entropy, Gini index, clonality, richness, and frequency of TCRs shared between repertoires. The raw public data were reprocessed by TCRdb itself: fastp quality trimming at Q25, MiXCR clonotype calling, in-frame beta chains only. CDR3 protein sequences are deduplicated, and each keeps its most common genes and DNA. The V and J calls were not made by the authors but by TCRdb's processing. This sample gives tens of thousands of distinct CDR3 sequences in total; 31% of them show up just once. The ten largest clones represent roughly 4% of the sample.

Relative to germline, V is 3 bases shorter and J is 4 bases shorter, with 13 bases between their ends. From its cysteine to its phenylalanine, the CDR3 spans 14 amino acids. The only DNA kept is the CDR3, 42 bases in frame from the first base. The germline V gene provides CDR1 SGHRS and CDR2 YFSETQ. The chain links TRBV5-1 with TRBJ2-5, with TRBD2 tentatively as D gene (7 bases match). Sequencing was performed on PBMCs, taken before treatment. This TCR came from a male donor with gallbladder cancer. In nucleotides, the sequence is TGCGCCAGCAGCTATCGGGGGGCGAGAGAGACCCAGTACTTC. Protein translation: CASSYRGARETQYF.